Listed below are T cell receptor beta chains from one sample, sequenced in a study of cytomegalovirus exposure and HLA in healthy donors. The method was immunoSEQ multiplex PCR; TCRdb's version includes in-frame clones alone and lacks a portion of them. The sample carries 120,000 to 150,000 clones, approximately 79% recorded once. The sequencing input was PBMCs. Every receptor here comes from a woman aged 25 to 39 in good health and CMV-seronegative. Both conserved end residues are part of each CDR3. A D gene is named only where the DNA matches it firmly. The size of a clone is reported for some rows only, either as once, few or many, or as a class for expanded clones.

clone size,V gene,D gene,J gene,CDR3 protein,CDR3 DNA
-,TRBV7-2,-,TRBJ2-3,CASSLRRSDTQYF,TGTGCCAGCAGCTTAAGGCGGTCAGATACGCAGTATTTT
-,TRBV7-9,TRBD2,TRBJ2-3,CASSLDVGLAGGRQYF,TGTGCCAGCAGTCTCGATGTTGGACTAGCGGGGGGCAGGCAGTATTTT
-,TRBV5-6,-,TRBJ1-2,CASSLSPGFGYTF,TGTGCCAGCAGCTTGTCACCAGGGTTTGGCTACACCTTC
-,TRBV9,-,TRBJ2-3,CASSAGDGDTQYF,TGTGCCAGCAGCGCGGGGGATGGAGATACGCAGTATTTT
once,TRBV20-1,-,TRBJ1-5,CSATGTAPQHF,TGCAGTGCTACCGGGACTGCGCCCCAGCATTTT
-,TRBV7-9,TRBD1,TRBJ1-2,CSSSRGAGGDYGYTF,TGTTCCAGCAGCCGAGGGGCAGGGGGCGACTATGGCTACACCTTC
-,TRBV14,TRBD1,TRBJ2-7,CASSQRDRGVRFDEQYF,TGTGCCAGCAGCCAGCGGGACAGGGGCGTCCGCTTCGACGAGCAGTACTTC
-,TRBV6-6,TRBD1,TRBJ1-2,CASSPGQVPGYTF,TGTGCCAGCAGCCCCGGACAGGTTCCTGGCTACACCTTC
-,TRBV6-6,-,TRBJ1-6,CASRSGTLSPLHF,TGTGCCAGCAGGTCCGGGACACTTTCACCCCTCCACTTT
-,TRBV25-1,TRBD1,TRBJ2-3,CASSESAKQGISTDTQYF,TGTGCCAGCAGTGAATCGGCAAAACAGGGGATTTCCACAGATACGCAGTATTTT
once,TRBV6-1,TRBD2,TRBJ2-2,CASSERLAGGELFF,TGTGCCAGCAGTGAAAGGCTAGCGGGCGGGGAGCTGTTTTTT
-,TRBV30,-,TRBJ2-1,CAWSVRVGEQFF,TGTGCCTGGAGTGTCCGGGTTGGTGAGCAGTTCTTC
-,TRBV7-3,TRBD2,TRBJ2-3,CASSILGLAETGDTQYF,TGTGCCAGCAGCATACTGGGACTAGCGGAAACGGGGGATACGCAGTATTTT
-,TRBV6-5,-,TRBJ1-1,CASSPGITEAFF,TGTGCCAGCAGCCCGGGGATCACTGAAGCTTTCTTT
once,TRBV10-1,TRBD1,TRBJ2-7,CASSLDRAPPQYF,TGCGCCAGCAGCCTCGACAGGGCTCCCCCCCAGTACTTC
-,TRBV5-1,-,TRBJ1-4,CASSLRGEGLNEKLFF,TGCGCCAGCAGCTTAAGGGGAGAGGGACTTAATGAAAAACTGTTTTTT
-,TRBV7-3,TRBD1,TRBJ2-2,CASTRDRGLTGELFF,TGTGCCAGCACCAGGGACAGGGGGCTTACCGGGGAGCTGTTTTTT
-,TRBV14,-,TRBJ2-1,CASSQVSGDNEQFF,TGTGCCAGCAGCCAAGTTTCGGGAGACAATGAGCAGTTCTTC
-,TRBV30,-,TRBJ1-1,CAWSKQVNTEAFF,TGTGCCTGGAGTAAACAGGTGAACACTGAAGCTTTCTTT
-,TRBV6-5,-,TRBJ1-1,CASSSADRLNTEAFF,TGTGCCAGCAGCTCCGCAGACAGGTTGAACACTGAAGCTTTCTTT
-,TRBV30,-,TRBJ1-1,CAWSVGLRDTEAFF,TGTGCCTGGAGTGTTGGCCTTCGGGACACTGAAGCTTTCTTT
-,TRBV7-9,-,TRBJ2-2,CASSLSQVGELFF,TGTGCCAGCAGCTTAAGTCAGGTCGGGGAGCTGTTTTTT
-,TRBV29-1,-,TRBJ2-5,CSAGQPEETQYF,TGCAGCGCCGGACAGCCTGAAGAGACCCAGTACTTC
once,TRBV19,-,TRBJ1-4,CASSLNRDEKLFF,TGTGCCAGTAGTTTAAACAGGGATGAAAAACTGTTTTTT
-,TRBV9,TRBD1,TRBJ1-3,CASSEAGQGGGNTIYF,TGTGCCAGCAGCGAGGCCGGACAGGGTGGTGGAAACACCATATATTTT
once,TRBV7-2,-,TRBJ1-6,CASTPRDKGAYNSPLHF,TGTGCCAGCACCCCTCGAGACAAGGGAGCCTATAATTCACCCCTCCACTTT
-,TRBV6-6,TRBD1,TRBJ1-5,CASSPPGTGNNQPQHF,TGTGCCAGCAGTCCCCCCGGGACAGGAAACAATCAGCCCCAGCATTTT
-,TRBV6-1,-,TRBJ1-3,CASSEARDTIYF,TGTGCCAGCAGTGAAGCACGGGACACCATATATTTT
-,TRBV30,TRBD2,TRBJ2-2,CAWTIGTSGGWAGELFF,TGTGCCTGGACTATTGGGACTAGCGGGGGCTGGGCCGGGGAGCTGTTTTTT
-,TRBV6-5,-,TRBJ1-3,CASSYSAGIGNTIYF,TGTGCCAGCAGTTACTCGGCAGGGATCGGAAACACCATATATTTT
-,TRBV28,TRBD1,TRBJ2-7,CASSFGTGVHEQYF,TGTGCCAGCAGTTTCGGGACAGGGGTCCACGAGCAGTACTTC
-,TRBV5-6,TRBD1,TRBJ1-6,CASSSGTGYNSPLHF,TGTGCCAGCAGCTCGGGGACAGGGTATAATTCACCCCTCCACTTT
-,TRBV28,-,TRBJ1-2,CASSFPGQPYGYTF,TGTGCCAGCAGTTTCCCCGGACAGCCCTATGGCTACACCTTC